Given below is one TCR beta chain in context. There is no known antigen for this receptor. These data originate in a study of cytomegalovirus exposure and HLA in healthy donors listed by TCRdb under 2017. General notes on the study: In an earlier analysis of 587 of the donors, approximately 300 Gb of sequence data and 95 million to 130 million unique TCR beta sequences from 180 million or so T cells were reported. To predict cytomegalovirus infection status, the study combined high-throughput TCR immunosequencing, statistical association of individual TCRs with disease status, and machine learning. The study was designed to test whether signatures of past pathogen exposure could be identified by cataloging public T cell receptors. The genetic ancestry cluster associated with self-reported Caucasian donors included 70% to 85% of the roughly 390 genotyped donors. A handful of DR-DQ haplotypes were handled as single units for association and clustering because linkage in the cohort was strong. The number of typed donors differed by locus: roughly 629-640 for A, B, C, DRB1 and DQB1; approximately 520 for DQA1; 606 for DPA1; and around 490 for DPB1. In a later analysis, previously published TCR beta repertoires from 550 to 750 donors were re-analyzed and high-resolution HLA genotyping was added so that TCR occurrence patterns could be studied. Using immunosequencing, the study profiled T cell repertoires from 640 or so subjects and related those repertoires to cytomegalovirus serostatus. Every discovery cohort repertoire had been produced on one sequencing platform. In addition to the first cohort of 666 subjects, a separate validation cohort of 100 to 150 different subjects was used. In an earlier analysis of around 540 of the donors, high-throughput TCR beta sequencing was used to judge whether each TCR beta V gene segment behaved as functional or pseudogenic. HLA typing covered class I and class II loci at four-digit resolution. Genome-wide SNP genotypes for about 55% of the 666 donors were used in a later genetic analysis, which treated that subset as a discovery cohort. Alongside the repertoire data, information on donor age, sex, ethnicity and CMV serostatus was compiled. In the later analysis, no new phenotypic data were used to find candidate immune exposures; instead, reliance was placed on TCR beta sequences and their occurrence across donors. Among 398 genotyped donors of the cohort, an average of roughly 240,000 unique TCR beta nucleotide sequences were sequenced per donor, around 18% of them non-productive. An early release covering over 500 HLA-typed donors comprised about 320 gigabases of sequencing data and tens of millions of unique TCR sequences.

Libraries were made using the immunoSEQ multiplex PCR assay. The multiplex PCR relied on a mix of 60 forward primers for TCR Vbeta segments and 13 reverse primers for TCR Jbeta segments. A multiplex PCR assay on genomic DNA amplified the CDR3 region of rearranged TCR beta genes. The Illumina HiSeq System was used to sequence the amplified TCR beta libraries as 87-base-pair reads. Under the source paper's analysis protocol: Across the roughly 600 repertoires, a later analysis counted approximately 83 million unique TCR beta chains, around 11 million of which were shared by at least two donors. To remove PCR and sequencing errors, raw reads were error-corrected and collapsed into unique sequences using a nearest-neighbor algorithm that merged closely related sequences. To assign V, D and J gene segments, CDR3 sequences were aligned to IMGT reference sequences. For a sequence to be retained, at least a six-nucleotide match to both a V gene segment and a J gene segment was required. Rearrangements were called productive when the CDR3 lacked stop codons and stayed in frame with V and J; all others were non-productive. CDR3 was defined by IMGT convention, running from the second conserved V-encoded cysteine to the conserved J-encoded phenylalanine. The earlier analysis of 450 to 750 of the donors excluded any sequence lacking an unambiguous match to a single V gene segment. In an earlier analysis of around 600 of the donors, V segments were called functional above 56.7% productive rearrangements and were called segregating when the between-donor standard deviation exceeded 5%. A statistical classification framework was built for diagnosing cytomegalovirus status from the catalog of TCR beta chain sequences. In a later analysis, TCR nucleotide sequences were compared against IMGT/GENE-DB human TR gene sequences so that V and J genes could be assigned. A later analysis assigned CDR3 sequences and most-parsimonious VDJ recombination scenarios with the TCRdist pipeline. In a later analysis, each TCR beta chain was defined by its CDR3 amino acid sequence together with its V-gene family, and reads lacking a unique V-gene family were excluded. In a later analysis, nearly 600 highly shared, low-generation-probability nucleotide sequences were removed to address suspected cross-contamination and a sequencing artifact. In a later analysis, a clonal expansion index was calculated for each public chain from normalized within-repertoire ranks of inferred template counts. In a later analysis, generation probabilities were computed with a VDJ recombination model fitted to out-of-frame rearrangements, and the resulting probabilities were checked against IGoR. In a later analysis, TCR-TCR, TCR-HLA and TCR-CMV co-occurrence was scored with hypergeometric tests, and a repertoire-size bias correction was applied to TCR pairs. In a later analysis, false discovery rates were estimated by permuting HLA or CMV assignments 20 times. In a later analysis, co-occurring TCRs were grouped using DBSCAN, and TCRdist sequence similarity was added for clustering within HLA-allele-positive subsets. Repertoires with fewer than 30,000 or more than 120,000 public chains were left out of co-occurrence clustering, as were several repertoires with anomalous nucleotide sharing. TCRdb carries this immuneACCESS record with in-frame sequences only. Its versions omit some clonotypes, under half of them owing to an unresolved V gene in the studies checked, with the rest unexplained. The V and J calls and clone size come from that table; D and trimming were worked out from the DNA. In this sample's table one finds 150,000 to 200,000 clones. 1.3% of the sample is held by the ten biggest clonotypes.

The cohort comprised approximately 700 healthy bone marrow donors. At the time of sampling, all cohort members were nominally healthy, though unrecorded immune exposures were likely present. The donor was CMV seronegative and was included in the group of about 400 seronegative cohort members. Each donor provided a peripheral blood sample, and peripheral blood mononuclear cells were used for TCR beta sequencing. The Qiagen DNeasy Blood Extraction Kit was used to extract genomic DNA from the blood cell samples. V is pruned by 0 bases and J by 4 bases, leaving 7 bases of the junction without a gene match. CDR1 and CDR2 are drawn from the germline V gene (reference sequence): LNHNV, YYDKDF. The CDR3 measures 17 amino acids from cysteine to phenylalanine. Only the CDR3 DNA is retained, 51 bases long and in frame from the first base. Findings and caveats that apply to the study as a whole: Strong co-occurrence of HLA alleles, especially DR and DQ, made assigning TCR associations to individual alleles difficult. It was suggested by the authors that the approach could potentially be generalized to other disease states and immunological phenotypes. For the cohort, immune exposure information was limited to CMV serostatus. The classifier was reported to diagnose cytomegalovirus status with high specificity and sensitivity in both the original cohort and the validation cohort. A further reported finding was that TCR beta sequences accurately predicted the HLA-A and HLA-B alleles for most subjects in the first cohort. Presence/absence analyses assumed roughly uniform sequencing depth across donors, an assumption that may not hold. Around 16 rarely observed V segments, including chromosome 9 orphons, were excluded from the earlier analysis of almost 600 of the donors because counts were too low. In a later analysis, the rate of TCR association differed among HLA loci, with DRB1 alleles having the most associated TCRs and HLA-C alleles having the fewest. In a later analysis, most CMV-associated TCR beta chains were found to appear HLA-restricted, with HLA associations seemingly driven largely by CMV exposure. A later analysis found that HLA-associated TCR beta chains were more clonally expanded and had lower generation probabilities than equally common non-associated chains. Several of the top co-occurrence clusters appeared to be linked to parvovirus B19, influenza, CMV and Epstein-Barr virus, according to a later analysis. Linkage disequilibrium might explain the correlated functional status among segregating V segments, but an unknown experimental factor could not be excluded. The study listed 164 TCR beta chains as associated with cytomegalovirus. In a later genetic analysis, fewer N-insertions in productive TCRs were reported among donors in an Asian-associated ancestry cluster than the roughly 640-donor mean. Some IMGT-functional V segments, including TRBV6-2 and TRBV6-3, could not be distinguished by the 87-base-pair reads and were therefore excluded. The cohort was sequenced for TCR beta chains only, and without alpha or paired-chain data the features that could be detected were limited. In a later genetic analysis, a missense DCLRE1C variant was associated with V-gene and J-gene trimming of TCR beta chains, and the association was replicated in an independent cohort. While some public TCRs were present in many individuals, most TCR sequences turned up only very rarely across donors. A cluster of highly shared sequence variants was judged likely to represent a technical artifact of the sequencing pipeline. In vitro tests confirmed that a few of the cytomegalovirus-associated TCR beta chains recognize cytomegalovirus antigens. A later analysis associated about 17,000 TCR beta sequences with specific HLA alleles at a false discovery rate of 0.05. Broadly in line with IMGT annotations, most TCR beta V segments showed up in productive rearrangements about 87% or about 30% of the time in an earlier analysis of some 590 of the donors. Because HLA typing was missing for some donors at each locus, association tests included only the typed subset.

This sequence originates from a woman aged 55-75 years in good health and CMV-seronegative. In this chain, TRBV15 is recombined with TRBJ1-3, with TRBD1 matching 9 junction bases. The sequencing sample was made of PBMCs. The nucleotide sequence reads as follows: TGTGCCACCAGCAGAGAAGGGACAGGGACTCCCGGAAACACCATATATTTT. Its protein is CATSREGTGTPGNTIYF.